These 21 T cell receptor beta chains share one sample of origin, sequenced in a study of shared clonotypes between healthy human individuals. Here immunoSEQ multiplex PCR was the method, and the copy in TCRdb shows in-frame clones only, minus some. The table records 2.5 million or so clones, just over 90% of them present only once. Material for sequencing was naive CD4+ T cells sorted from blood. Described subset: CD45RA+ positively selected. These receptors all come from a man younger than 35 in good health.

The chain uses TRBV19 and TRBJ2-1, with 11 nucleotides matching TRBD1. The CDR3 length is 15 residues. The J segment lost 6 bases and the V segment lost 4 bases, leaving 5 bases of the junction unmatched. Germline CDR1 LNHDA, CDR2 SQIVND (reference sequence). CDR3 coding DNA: TGTGCCAGTAGTACCCGGGACAGGGGGGGCAATGAGCAGTTCTTC. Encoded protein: CASSTRDRGGNEQFF.

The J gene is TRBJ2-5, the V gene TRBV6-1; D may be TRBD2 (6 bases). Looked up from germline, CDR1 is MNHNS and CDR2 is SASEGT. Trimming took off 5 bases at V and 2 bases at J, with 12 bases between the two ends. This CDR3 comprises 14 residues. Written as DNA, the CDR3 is TGTGCCAGCAGTAGCGGAGGGGTTCAAGAGACCCAGTACTTC. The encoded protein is CASSSGGVQETQYF.

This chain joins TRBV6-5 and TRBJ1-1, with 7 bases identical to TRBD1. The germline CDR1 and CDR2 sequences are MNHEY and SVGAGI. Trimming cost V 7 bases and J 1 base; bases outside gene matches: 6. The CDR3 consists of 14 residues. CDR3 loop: CASTTGQTNTEAFF. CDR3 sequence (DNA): TGTGCCAGCACTACGGGACAGACGAACACTGAAGCTTTCTTT.

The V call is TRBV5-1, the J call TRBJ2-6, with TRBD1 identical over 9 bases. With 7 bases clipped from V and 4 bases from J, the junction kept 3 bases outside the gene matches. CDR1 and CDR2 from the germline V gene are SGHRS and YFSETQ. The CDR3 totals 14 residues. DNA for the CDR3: TGCGCCAGCGGGACAGGGTCCGGGGCCAACGTCCTGACTTTC. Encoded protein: CASGTGSGANVLTF.

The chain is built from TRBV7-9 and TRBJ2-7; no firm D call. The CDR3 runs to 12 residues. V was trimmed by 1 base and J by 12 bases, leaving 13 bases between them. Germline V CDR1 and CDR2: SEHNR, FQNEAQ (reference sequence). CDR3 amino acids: CASSLDGPTVYF. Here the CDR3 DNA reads TGTGCCAGCAGCTTAGACGGACCCACGGTGTACTTC.

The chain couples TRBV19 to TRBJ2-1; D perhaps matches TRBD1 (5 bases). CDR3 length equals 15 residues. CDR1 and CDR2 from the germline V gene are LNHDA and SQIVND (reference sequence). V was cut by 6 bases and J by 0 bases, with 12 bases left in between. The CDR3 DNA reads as TGTGCCAGTAGGACAGACAGCTCCTCCTACAATGAGCAGTTCTTC. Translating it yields CASRTDSSSYNEQFF. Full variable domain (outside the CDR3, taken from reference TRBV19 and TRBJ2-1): DGGITQSPKYLFRKEGQNVTLSCEQNLNHDAMYWYRQDPGQGLRLIYYSQIVNDFQKGDIAEGYSVSREKKESFPLTVTSAQKNPTAFYLCASRTDSSSYNEQFFGPGTRLTVL.

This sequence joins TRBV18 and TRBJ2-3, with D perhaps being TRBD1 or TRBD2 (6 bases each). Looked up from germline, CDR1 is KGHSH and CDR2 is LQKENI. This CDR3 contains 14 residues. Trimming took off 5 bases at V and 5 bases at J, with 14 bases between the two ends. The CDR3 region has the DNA TGTGCCAGCTCAACGGGGGCGCTTCGAGATACGCAGTATTTT. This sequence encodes CASSTGALRDTQYF.

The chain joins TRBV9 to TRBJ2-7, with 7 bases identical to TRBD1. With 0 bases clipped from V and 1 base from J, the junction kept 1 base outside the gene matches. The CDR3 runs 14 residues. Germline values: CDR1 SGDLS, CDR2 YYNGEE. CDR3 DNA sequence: TGTGCCAGCAGCGTAGAGGGGGCTTCCTACGAGCAGTACTTC. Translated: CASSVEGASYEQYF.

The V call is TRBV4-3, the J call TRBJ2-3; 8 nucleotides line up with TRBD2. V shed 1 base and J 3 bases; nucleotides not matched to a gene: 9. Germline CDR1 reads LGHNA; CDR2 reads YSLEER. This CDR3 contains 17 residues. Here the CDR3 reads CASSQGRVSGSTDTQYF. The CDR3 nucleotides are TGCGCCAGCAGCCAAGGCAGGGTCAGCGGGAGTACAGATACGCAGTATTTT.

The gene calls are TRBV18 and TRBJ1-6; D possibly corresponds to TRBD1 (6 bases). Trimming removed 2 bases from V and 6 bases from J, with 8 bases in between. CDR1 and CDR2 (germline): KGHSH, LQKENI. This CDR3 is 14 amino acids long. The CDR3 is CASSPKDSNSPLHF. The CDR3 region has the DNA TGTGCCAGCTCACCAAAGGACAGTAATTCACCCCTCCACTTT.

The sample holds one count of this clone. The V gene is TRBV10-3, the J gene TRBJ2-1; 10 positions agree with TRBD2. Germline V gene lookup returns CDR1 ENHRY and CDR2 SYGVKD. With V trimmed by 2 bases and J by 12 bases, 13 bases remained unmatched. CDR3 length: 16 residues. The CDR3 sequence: CAISETGTSVGGAQFF. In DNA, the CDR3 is TGTGCCATCAGTGAGACCGGGACTAGCGTGGGAGGGGCGCAGTTCTTC.

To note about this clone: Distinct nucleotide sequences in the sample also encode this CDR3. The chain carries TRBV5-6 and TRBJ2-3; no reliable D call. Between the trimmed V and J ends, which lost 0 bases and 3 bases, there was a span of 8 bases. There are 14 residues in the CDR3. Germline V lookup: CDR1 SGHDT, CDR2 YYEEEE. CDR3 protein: CASSLGTSTDTQYF. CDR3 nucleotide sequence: TGTGCCAGCAGCTTGGGTACTTCGACAGATACGCAGTATTTT.

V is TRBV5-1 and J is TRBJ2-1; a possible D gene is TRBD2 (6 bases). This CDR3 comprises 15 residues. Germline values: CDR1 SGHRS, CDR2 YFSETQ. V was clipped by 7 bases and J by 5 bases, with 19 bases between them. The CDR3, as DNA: TGCGCCAGCGGCGTAGCGGCCTCCGTTAACAATGAGCAGTTCTTC. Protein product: CASGVAASVNNEQFF.

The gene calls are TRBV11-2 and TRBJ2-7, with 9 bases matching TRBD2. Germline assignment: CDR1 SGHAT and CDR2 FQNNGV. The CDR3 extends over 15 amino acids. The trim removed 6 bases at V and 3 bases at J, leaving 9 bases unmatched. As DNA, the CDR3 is TGTGCCAGCAGAGTCGACGGACTAGCGCTCTACGAGCAGTACTTC. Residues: CASRVDGLALYEQYF.

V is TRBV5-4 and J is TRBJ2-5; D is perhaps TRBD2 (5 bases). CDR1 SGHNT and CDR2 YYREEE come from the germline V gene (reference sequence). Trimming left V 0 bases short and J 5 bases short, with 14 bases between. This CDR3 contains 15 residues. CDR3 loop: CASSLGGKPGETQYF. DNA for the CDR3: TGTGCCAGCAGCTTGGGTGGGAAACCGGGGGAGACCCAGTACTTC. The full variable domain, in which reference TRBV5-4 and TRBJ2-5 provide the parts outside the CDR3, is ETGVTQSPTHLIKTRGQQVTLRCSSQSGHNTVSWYQQALGQGPQFIFQYYREEENGRGNFPPRFSGLQFPNYSSELNVNALELDDSALYLCASSLGGKPGETQYFGPGTRLLVL.

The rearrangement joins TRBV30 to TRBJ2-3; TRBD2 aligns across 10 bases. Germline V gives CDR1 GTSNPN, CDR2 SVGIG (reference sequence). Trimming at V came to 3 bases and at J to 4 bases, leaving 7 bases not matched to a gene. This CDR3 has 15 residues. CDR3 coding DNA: TGTGCCTGGAGGAAGCGGGGGGGCATCTCAGATACGCAGTATTTT. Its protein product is CAWRKRGGISDTQYF.

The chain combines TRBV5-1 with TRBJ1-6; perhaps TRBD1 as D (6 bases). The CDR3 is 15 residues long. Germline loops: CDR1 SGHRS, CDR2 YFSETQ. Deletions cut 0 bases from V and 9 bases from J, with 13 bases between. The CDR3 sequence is CASSLAGSRGSPLHF. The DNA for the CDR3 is TGCGCCAGCAGCTTGGCAGGTTCCAGGGGTTCACCCCTCCACTTT.

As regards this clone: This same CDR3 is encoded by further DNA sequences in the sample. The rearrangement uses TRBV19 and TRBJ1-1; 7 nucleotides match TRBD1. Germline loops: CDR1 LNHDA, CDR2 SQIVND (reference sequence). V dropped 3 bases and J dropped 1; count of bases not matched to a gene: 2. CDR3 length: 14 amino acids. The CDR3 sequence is CASSIRTGNTEAFF. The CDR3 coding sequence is TGTGCCAGTAGTATCCGGACAGGGAACACTGAAGCTTTCTTT.

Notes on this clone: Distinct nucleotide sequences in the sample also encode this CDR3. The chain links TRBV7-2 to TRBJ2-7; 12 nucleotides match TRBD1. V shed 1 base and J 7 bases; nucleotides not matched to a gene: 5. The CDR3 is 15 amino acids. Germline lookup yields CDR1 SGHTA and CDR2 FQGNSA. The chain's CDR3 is CASSLVGQGAGEQYF. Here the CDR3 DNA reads TGTGCCAGCAGCTTAGTGGGACAGGGGGCAGGGGAGCAGTACTTC.

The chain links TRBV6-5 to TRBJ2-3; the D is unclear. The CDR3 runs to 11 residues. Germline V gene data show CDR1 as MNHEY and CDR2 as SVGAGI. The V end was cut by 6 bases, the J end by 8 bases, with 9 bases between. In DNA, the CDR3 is TGTGCCAGCAGCCCCGGAGCTACGCAGTATTTT. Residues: CASSPGATQYF.

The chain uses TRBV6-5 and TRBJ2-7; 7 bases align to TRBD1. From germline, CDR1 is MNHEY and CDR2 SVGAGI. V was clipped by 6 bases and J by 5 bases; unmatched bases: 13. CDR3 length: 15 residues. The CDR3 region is CASRPGQFLTDEQYF. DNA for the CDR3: TGTGCCAGCAGACCGGGACAGTTCCTGACCGACGAGCAGTACTTC.